This note documents a single T cell receptor beta chain sequence. Its matching antigen is unknown. This entry is derived from a study of shared clonotypes between healthy human individuals. Genomic DNA (from each subset) was split evenly across several immunoSEQ plates. TCRdb keeps only in-frame clones here, not all; method: immunoSEQ multiplex PCR. The data contain about 750,000 clones, 85% to 95% of them singletons. The naive CD8 fraction comprised CD45RO-negative cells positively selected for CCR7 and excluded terminally differentiated effector memory CD45RA+ cells. All donors were healthy HIV-negative adults lacking recent acute infections or vaccinations. Whole-study results and caveats: Estimated richness was generally greater in naive than memory subsets. Sorted-subset sequencing was shown by rarefaction to be incomplete despite large depth.

Sequenced material: naive CD8+ T cells sorted from blood. The source is a young man in good health.

CDR3 amino acids: CASTGLSGELFF. The CDR3 region has the DNA TGTGCCAGCACTGGTCTTTCCGGGGAGCTGTTTTTT. J is TRBJ2-2 and V is TRBV2; the D is unclear. The CDR3 consists of 12 residues. The V gene lost 7 bases and the J gene lost 6 bases, with 9 bases spanning the gap. CDR1 and CDR2 (germline): SNHLY, FYNNEI.